This section outlines one TCR beta chain sequence together with its context. As yet, its antigen is unknown. Adult Caucasians living in Nashville, Tennessee made up all of the donors. Roughly 280 ng DNA, about 30,000 T cell genomes, went into unsorted PBMC replicate PCRs. Spread over ten immunoSEQ deep assay plates, unsorted PBMC DNA underwent sequencing. Using immunoSEQ multiplex PCR, the repertoire was profiled, and TCRdb retains in-frame clones only, with some absent. Here the sample spans 97,000 or so clones, roughly 45% being singletons. Trimming removed 5 bases from V and 1 base from J; junction bases left unmatched: 7. Germline V CDR1 and CDR2: MDHEN, SYDVKM. The CDR3 length is 15 residues. This record belongs to a study of shared clonotypes between healthy human individuals. Study-level results: Represented diversity (both genetic and exposure-history) was limited by the small number of donors.

This TCR came from a woman aged 35 to 49 in good health. Some clones in this sample may be carry-over from other donors' samples. The chain is built from TRBV28 and TRBJ2-7; 8 bases agree with TRBD1. The sequencing input was PBMCs. CDR3 protein: CASSLGQGESYEQYF. In nucleotides, the CDR3 is TGTGCCAGCAGTCTCGGACAGGGCGAGTCCTACGAGCAGTACTTC.